Listed below are T cell receptor beta chains from one sample, sequenced in a study of cytomegalovirus exposure and HLA in healthy donors. Sequencing was performed with immunoSEQ multiplex PCR; in TCRdb, only in-frame clones are kept and a portion is missing. The repertoire consists of around 150,000 clones, with approximately 73% occurring once and the leading ten covering 1.1% to 1.5%. Sequenced sample: PBMCs. The receptors were gathered from a man aged 50 or older in good health and CMV-seronegative. CDR3s leave out the opening cysteine and the closing phenylalanine or tryptophan.

V,J,CDR3
TRBV18,TRBJ2-5,ASSPAGSETQY
TRBV9,TRBJ1-1,ASSVDGGWNTEAF
TRBV6-5,TRBJ1-2,ASSSQPGGRYT
TRBV2,TRBJ1-1,ASSEPTGLLAF
TRBV4-3,TRBJ2-3,ASGQEKAGYTDTQY
TRBV5-7,TRBJ2-5,ASSLARFGTQY
TRBV5-1,TRBJ1-1,ASRLQENTEAF
TRBV5-1,TRBJ1-1,ASTMPDRAGTEAF
TRBV5-3,TRBJ1-2,ARSLLRRRGFGGYT
TRBV28,TRBJ1-2,ASSLGASNYGYT
TRBV19,TRBJ1-2,ASKARGESYGYT
TRBV5-1,TRBJ1-4,ASSTGQGANEKLF
TRBV7-2,TRBJ2-3,ASSSRTGGGDTQY
TRBV5-1,TRBJ2-1,ASSSGENNEQF
TRBV14,TRBJ1-4,ASSLADHIPQKLF
TRBV15,TRBJ1-6,ATSRETGDSPLH
TRBV5-6,TRBJ2-5,ASSFSNQETQY
TRBV7-9,TRBJ2-7,ASSLASGGIPSYEQY
TRBV7-9,TRBJ1-1,SSSAGNTEAF
TRBV5-1,TRBJ2-1,ASTKAGSSYNEQF
TRBV7-6,TRBJ2-3,ASSFPTSGGSTDTQY
TRBV28,TRBJ1-6,ASGAGYNSPLH
TRBV9,TRBJ1-4,ASSAMTGVAEKLF
TRBV7-2,TRBJ2-2,ASSRGGGSGELF
TRBV7-2,TRBJ2-1,ASSLVQPGKRYNEQF
TRBV5-1,TRBJ2-2,ASKGMVDTGELF
TRBV28,TRBJ2-7,ASTGRDAYEQY
TRBV27,TRBJ1-1,ASRPGQGRNTEAF
TRBV5-1,TRBJ2-7,ASSLEGLPKPEQY
TRBV6-1,TRBJ1-1,ASSGSGTAAGQNTEAF
TRBV6-5,TRBJ1-5,ASSYSGGNQPQH
TRBV7-6,TRBJ2-7,ASSYLAGGQEQY
TRBV28,TRBJ1-5,ASSLRLDRGANSNQPQH
TRBV15,TRBJ2-1,ATSRDQGTGVIKSYNEQF
TRBV7-2,TRBJ2-3,ASSLYSSGGRASTDTQY
TRBV5-4,TRBJ2-1,AAAGGRSESNEQF
TRBV7-6,TRBJ2-6,ASSPTSTGANVLT
TRBV5-1,TRBJ1-1,ASSLTQGADTEAF
TRBV5-6,TRBJ1-5,ASSLRGISNQPQH
TRBV7-2,TRBJ2-7,ASSFGGSSYEQY
TRBV19,TRBJ1-1,ASSTPPTAKEAF
TRBV28,TRBJ2-2,ASRGQVTGELF
TRBV19,TRBJ2-6,ASSIGAGANVLT
TRBV4-1,TRBJ1-1,ASRQGEGNTEAF
TRBV7-2,TRBJ1-1,ASSFWQGNTEAF
TRBV10-3,TRBJ1-3,AIRGTSGNTIY
TRBV28,TRBJ2-2,ASSPGVLDTGELF
TRBV7-9,TRBJ2-3,ASSFSTTGAFSTDTQY
TRBV6-6,TRBJ1-5,ATKGRDSYSNQPQH
TRBV5-8,TRBJ1-1,ASSPYRSHTEAF
TRBV5-1,TRBJ2-3,ASSLEASGGPTDTQY
TRBV6-4,TRBJ2-2,ASNWTDANTGELF
TRBV5-1,TRBJ2-5,ASSTSGTQQETQY
TRBV12-5,TRBJ1-1,ASGLGGGVNTEAF
TRBV5-4,TRBJ2-5,ASSQGTAEETQY
TRBV6-5,TRBJ1-6,ASSYSNGVVNSPLH
TRBV5-6,TRBJ2-7,ASSKYGTESSYEQY